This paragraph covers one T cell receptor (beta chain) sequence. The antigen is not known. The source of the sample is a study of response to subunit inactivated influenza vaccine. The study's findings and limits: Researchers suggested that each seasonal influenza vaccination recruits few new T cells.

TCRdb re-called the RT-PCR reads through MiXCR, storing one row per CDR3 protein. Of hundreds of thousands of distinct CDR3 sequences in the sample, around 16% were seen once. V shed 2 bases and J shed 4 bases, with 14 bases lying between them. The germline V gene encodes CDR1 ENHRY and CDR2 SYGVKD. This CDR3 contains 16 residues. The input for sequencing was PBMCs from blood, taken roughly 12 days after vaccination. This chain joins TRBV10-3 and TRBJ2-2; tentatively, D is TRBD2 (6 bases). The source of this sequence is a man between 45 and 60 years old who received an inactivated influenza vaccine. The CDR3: CAISEPIGGITGELFF. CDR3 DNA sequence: TGTGCCATCAGTGAGCCTATTGGGGGGATCACCGGGGAGCTGTTTTTT.